This TCR beta chain was documented in a study of T cells in narcolepsy listed by TCRdb under 2018. For context, the study as a whole: Patients with narcolepsy type 1 or type 2 (NT1, NT2) were enrolled in the study together with healthy control donors. The study used TCR Vbeta sequencing to track clonotypes in blood and CSF while looking for autoreactive T cells in narcolepsy patients that target self-antigens of hypocretin neurons (hypocretin, TRIB2). What the work shows at the level of the full study, not this receptor alone: Patients and controls had similar numbers of sequenced blood memory CD4+ clonotypes, with averages of around 39,000 in patients and some 35,000 in controls. Plots comparing CSF and blood CD4+ T cell clonotypes from the same patient highlighted HCRT-specific and TRIB2-specific autoreactive clonotypes. Some blood memory CD4+ repertoires from patients and controls contained no sequences matching autoreactive T cell clones. According to the report, autoreactive clonotypes were detected serially in the blood of the same patients and of different patients, but not in healthy controls.

For TCR Vbeta sequencing, memory CD4+ T cells were sorted ex vivo from the peripheral blood of both healthy controls and narcolepsy patients. Trimming takes 6 bases from V and 6 bases from J, and the germline ends sit 19 bases apart. Per the germline V gene, SGHRS is the CDR1 and YFSETQ is the CDR2. The CDR3 spans 14 residues, from the cysteine through the phenylalanine. Here the CDR3 DNA is all that survives: 42 bases in frame from base 1. On this clone itself: Its antigen is still unknown. No much larger clone is present one base from it, and per-base qualities are unavailable.

Library preparation was by the immunoSEQ multiplex PCR assay. TCRdb limited this immuneACCESS table to in-frame rearrangements with V and J called. A share of clones is missing; checked studies link under half to unresolved V genes, and the rest is unexplained. The sample yields over 25,000 clones; 85% to 90% were counted once. Of the sample, roughly 1.2% falls within the top ten clones. This TCR derives from a human donor with narcolepsy. The V and J segments used are TRBV5-1 and TRBJ2-7; a weak D assignment points to TRBD2 (7 bases agree). Sequencing was done on a sample of CD45RA- memory CD4+ T cells from PBMCs. In light of the paper, this sample's cell subset or site label describes: memory T cells sorted ex vivo from peripheral blood. The CDR3: CASTGGGPGREQYF. The nucleotide sequence is given as TGCGCCAGCACGGGGGGCGGTCCCGGTCGCGAGCAGTACTTC.